The 6 T cell receptor beta chains given below trace back to one sample, sequenced in a study of control samples from healthy donors and cancer patients. The method was immunoSEQ multiplex PCR; TCRdb's version includes in-frame clones alone and lacks a portion of them. The data contain 71,000 or so clones, about 90% of them singletons. The sequencing input was PBMCs. All receptors derive from a man between 60 and 75 years old with lung cancer.

Details on this clone: One end of the junction is discordant with germline, which a read error may explain. The chain employs TRBV2 and TRBJ2-3; 15 bases fit TRBD2. The CDR3 extends over 18 amino acids. Germline CDR1 and CDR2: SNHLY and FYNNEI. The CDR3 here is CASRNGLAGGLRRDAQYF. CDR3 DNA: TGTGCCAGCAGGAACGGACTAGCGGGGGGGTTGCGTCGAGATGCGCAGTATTTT.

The CDR3 nucleotides read TGTGCCAGCAGTTCTACAGGGAGCTCCTACAATGAGCAGTTCTTC. Translated, it gives CASSSTGSSYNEQFF. The genes are TRBV5-8 and TRBJ2-1; possible D gene TRBD1, 6 bases. The CDR3 spans 15 residues. V was pared by 5 bases and J by 0 bases, with 12 bases between. In germline, CDR1 is SGHTS, CDR2 YDEGEE.

The chain has TRBV4-2 and TRBJ1-6; possibly TRBD1 for D (5 bases). The V end was cut by 0 bases, the J end by 9 bases, with 12 bases between. The CDR3 is 15 residues long. The V gene's germline CDR1 is LGHNA and CDR2 YNFKEQ. The CDR3 bases are TGTGCCAGCAGCCAAGATTGGGATGGGACTTCACCCCTCCACTTT. Amino acid sequence: CASSQDWDGTSPLHF.

The chain combines TRBV2 with TRBJ2-3; D gene uncertain. This CDR3 spans 11 amino acids. Germline V CDR1 and CDR2: SNHLY, FYNNEI. Deletions cut 7 bases from V and 3 bases from J, with 5 bases between. CDR3 amino acids: CASTSTDTQYF. CDR3 in DNA: TGTGCCAGCACTAGTACAGATACGCAGTATTTT.

J is TRBJ1-6 and V is TRBV30, with TRBD1 identical over 7 bases. The CDR3 length is 15 residues. V shed 2 bases, J shed 13 bases, and the junction held 14 bases outside the gene matches. The V gene's germline CDR1 is GTSNPN and CDR2 SVGIG (reference sequence). As DNA, the CDR3 is TGTGCCTGGAGTTCCGGGACAGCGATACGGGGGCCCCTCCACTTT. The encoded protein is CAWSSGTAIRGPLHF. The full variable domain, its missing parts supplied by reference TRBV30 and TRBJ1-6, is SQTIHQWPATLVQPVGSPLSLECTVEGTSNPNLYWYRQAAGRGLQLLFYSVGIGQISSEVPQNLSASRPQDRQFILSSKKLLLSDSGFYLCAWSSGTAIRGPLHFGNGTRLTVT.

The rearrangement uses TRBV6-5 and TRBJ2-3; 9 bases are shared with TRBD1. Per germline, CDR1 MNHEY and CDR2 SVGAGI. This CDR3 is 14 amino acids long. Germline trimming cut 6 bases from V and 4 bases from J; bases unmatched to any gene: 5. CDR3 in amino acids: CASRPGQGADTQYF. The CDR3 DNA is TGTGCCAGCAGGCCGGGACAGGGCGCAGATACGCAGTATTTT.